The next 13 T cell receptor beta chains were all read from a single sample in a study of blood T cell repertoires in COVID-19. The data were produced by immunoSEQ multiplex PCR, yet TCRdb's version contains in-frame clones alone and is incomplete. The sample lists around 200,000 clones; 65% to 85% were seen once. The sequencing sample was made of peripheral blood. Source of these receptors: a man over 45 with active or convalescent COVID-19.

The chain employs TRBV30 and TRBJ2-1, with no clear D. The germline CDR1 and CDR2 sequences are GTSNPN and SVGIG (reference sequence). The V end lost 0 bases, the J end lost 8 bases, and 8 bases lay between the germline ends. The CDR3 extends over 12 amino acids. CDR3 DNA: TGTGCCTGGAGTGTATTAGAGTATGAGCAGTTCTTC. This encodes CAWSVLEYEQFF.

Only one count was recorded for this clone. The rearrangement joins TRBV6-5 to TRBJ1-1; 11 positions agree with TRBD1. Germline V gene data show CDR1 as MNHEY and CDR2 as SVGAGI. This CDR3 comprises 13 residues. Trimming cost V 7 bases and J 4 bases; bases outside gene matches: 2. CDR3 DNA sequence: TGTGCCAGCATCGGACAGGGGGCCACTGAAGCTTTCTTT. It yields the protein CASIGQGATEAFF.

This clone was counted between two and nine times. The V and J genes are TRBV6-5 and TRBJ1-5; tentatively, D is TRBD1 (5 bases). Deletions cut 4 bases from V and 2 bases from J, with 9 bases between. CDR3 length: 14 residues. Germline V lookup: CDR1 MNHEY, CDR2 SVGAGI. In DNA form, the CDR3 reads TGTGCCAGCAGTTGGTCGGGGGGCAATCAGCCCCAGCATTTT. It specifies CASSWSGGNQPQHF.

The genes are TRBV30 and TRBJ1-1, with 9 bases matching TRBD1. From germline, CDR1 is GTSNPN and CDR2 SVGIG (reference sequence). The J segment lost 9 bases and the V segment lost 6 bases, leaving 8 bases of the junction unmatched. The length of the CDR3 is 12 residues. CDR3 DNA: TGTGCCTGTTCTACCGGGACAGGGAAAGCTTTCTTT. This translates into CACSTGTGKAFF.

The chain uses TRBV28 and TRBJ1-4; D unclear. Per germline, CDR1 MDHEN and CDR2 SYDVKM. V was trimmed by 6 bases and J by 7 bases, leaving 21 bases between them. There are 16 residues in the CDR3. CDR3 amino acids: CASSRYLPSGGEKLFF. The CDR3 DNA reads TGTGCCAGCAGCCGTTATCTTCCGAGCGGAGGTGAAAAACTGTTTTTT.

This clone was seen only once. The J gene is TRBJ1-1, the V gene TRBV3-1 (or the pseudogene TRBV3-2); 10 bases are shared with TRBD1. This CDR3 is 12 amino acids long. After removal of 0 bases from V and 11 bases from J, the junction contained 0 bases not matched to a gene. From germline, CDR1 is LGHDT and CDR2 YNNKEL (reference sequence). The CDR3: CASSQEDRGAFF. CDR3 nucleotides: TGTGCCAGCAGCCAAGAGGACAGGGGGGCTTTCTTT.

V is TRBV15 and J is TRBJ1-6; 7 bases fit TRBD1. Trimming removed 2 bases from V and 9 bases from J; junction bases left unmatched: 7. Germline-derived CDR1 and CDR2 are LNHNV and YYDKDF (reference sequence). The CDR3 length is 15 residues. CDR3 bases: TGTGCCACCAGCAGACCCGGGACAGATCTTTCACCCCTCCACTTT. Its translation: CATSRPGTDLSPLHF. Supplemented by reference TRBV15 and TRBJ1-6, the full variable domain reads DAMVIQNPRYQVTQFGKPVTLSCSQTLNHNVMYWYQQKSSQAPKLLFHYYDKDFNNEADTPDNFQSRRPNTSFCFLDIRSPGLGDTAMYLCATSRPGTDLSPLHFGNGTRLTVT.

This clone was picked up a small number of times. J is TRBJ1-1 and V is TRBV7-9; the D is unclear. The CDR3 has 11 residues. Germline values: CDR1 SEHNR, CDR2 FQNEAQ (reference sequence). V was shortened by 3 bases and J by 7 bases, with 6 bases between the two germline ends. The CDR3 region has the DNA TGTGCCAGCAGCTTCGGCGGTGAAGCTTTCTTT. It is translated as CASSFGGEAFF.

The chain is built from TRBV4-3 and TRBJ1-2; the D gene is possibly TRBD1 (5 bases). This CDR3 comprises 16 residues. Looked up from germline, CDR1 is LGHNA and CDR2 is YSLEER. With 0 bases removed from V and 3 bases from J, the gap between germline ends came to 14 bases. CDR3 bases: TGCGCCAGCAGCCAAGAACGCGGTCCGGGGGACTATGGCTACACCTTC. This encodes CASSQERGPGDYGYTF.

The rearrangement uses TRBV5-1 and TRBJ2-1; D gene ambiguous. Germline CDR1 and CDR2: SGHRS and YFSETQ. Trimming stripped 3 bases from V and 8 bases from J, with 15 bases between. This CDR3 region has 14 residues. As DNA, the CDR3 is TGCGCCAGCAGCTCGGAGTTACCACGAGATGAGCAGTTCTTC. The encoded protein is CASSSELPRDEQFF.

This rearrangement joins TRBV7-9 to TRBJ2-1; a weak D match, TRBD1 (6 bases). CDR1 and CDR2 from the germline V gene are SEHNR and FQNEAQ (reference sequence). The CDR3 runs 14 residues. Trimming left V 5 bases short and J 8 bases short, with 16 bases between. The CDR3 DNA reads as TGTGCCAGCAGCCTTCTGGGGGCGCAGGATGAGCAGTTCTTC. This sequence encodes CASSLLGAQDEQFF. Looking up the rest from reference TRBV7-9 and TRBJ2-1 gives the full variable domain: DTGVSQNPRHKITKRGQNVTFRCDPISEHNRLYWYRQTLGQGPEFLTYFQNEAQLEKSRLLSDRFSAERPKGSFSTLEIQRTEQGDSAMYLCASSLLGAQDEQFFGPGTRLTVL.

To note about this clone: One junction end disagrees with the germline gene, perhaps due to a read error. This rearrangement joins TRBV19 to TRBJ2-1, with 11 bases identical to TRBD2. The CDR3 sequence is 15 residues long. In germline, CDR1 is LNHDA, CDR2 SQIVND (reference sequence). Here the CDR3 DNA reads TGTGCCAGTAGCCTTAGCGGGAGGGTATACAATGGGCAGTTCTTC. This gives the protein CASSLSGRVYNGQFF.

The chain joins TRBV11-2 to TRBJ2-2, with D possibly matching TRBD2 (6 bases). Germline CDR1 and CDR2: SGHAT and FQNNGV. Trimming left V 4 bases short and J 1 base short, with 13 bases between. This CDR3 is 16 amino acids long. The CDR3 loop reads CASSWTGVGNTGELFF. The DNA of the CDR3 is TGTGCCAGCAGCTGGACGGGGGTCGGGAACACCGGGGAGCTGTTTTTT.